One and the same sample provided the 28 T cell receptor beta chains below, sequenced in a study of T cells in Graves' hyperthyroidism and ophthalmopathy. Amplified TCR beta CDR3 regions derived from RNA transcripts. TCR CDR3 regions were first amplified by RT-PCR with HTBI primers. Using its own MiXCR run on the multiplex PCR reads, TCRdb lists one record per CDR3 protein. Of more than 500,000 distinct CDR3 sequences in the sample, about 15% are singletons; the top ten hold over 25%. The sequenced sample was blood. The receptors originated from a woman aged 30 to 39 with Graves' ophthalmopathy.

This clonotype was detected many times. The chain links TRBV11-2 to TRBJ2-7, with 13 bases matching TRBD2. Germline trimming cut 4 bases from V and 3 bases from J; bases unmatched to any gene: 12. The CDR3 length is 18 residues. Looked up from germline, CDR1 is SGHAT and CDR2 is FQNNGV. The CDR3, as DNA: TGTGCCAGCAGCTCCGGGACTAGCGGGGCTATGTACCTCTACGAGCAGTACTTC. Its protein product is CASSSGTSGAMYLYEQYF.

This clonotype was picked up a small number of times. The rearrangement joins TRBV20-1 to TRBJ2-4; tentative D call: TRBD1 (6 bases). Looked up from germline, CDR1 is DFQATT and CDR2 is SNEGSKA (reference sequence). The V and J ends lost 4 bases and 9 bases respectively, with 19 bases between them. This CDR3 region has 14 residues. The CDR3 loop reads CSAKVYRVARIQYF. The CDR3 DNA sequence: TGCAGTGCTAAGGTTTACAGGGTCGCGCGCATTCAGTACTTC.

This chain links TRBV2 with TRBJ2-5, with 11 bases aligning to TRBD2. V shed 8 bases, J shed 3 bases, and the junction held 8 bases outside the gene matches. This CDR3 region has 15 residues. Germline V gene data show CDR1 as SNHLY and CDR2 as FYNNEI. The CDR3 here is CASGGIAGGEETQYF. The CDR3 DNA follows: TGTGCCAGCGGGGGGATAGCGGGAGGGGAAGAGACCCAGTACTTC.

The CDR3 is CASSMSWTGNSGNTIYF. The CDR3 bases are TGTGCCAGCAGCATGTCCTGGACGGGCAACTCTGGAAACACCATATATTTT. The V gene is TRBV5-4, the J gene TRBJ1-3; D call uncertain. Trimming left V 4 bases short and J 0 bases short, with 17 bases between. Germline values: CDR1 SGHNT, CDR2 YYREEE (reference sequence). The CDR3 runs 17 residues. Combining the CDR3 with reference TRBV5-4 and TRBJ1-3 gives the whole variable domain ETGVTQSPTHLIKTRGQQVTLRCSSQSGHNTVSWYQQALGQGPQFIFQYYREEENGRGNFPPRFSGLQFPNYSSELNVNALELDDSALYLCASSMSWTGNSGNTIYFGEGSWLTVV.

This clonotype was observed many times. V is TRBV12-3 or TRBV12-4 and J is TRBJ2-5; possible D gene TRBD2, 6 bases. Trimming removed 6 bases at V and 5 bases at J, with 13 bases between. The CDR3 has 13 amino acids. The CDR3 region has the DNA TGTGCCAGCAGGAAAGCGGGTGTCGAGACCCAGTACTTC. Its translation: CASRKAGVETQYF.

In its sample, this clonotype was seen a few times. The chain combines TRBV6-2 or TRBV6-3 with TRBJ1-5, with 9 bases that match TRBD1. Germline CDR1 is MNHEY and CDR2 is SVGEGT. This CDR3 contains 13 residues. V dropped 6 bases and J dropped 5; count of bases not matched to a gene: 2. The DNA of the CDR3 is TGTGCCAGCAGAAGGACAGGGGATCAGCCCCAGCATTTT. This codes for CASRRTGDQPQHF.

This clonotype was counted at least ten times. The rearrangement uses TRBV7-2 and TRBJ2-1; no firm D call. The germline gives CDR1 SGHTA, CDR2 FQGNSA. V was shortened by 3 bases and J by 6 bases, with 6 bases between the two germline ends. The CDR3 is made up of 12 amino acids. The CDR3 sequence is CASSFIPNEQFF. The CDR3 DNA reads as TGTGCCAGCAGCTTCATACCCAATGAGCAGTTCTTC.

The J gene is TRBJ2-1, the V gene TRBV7-9, with no clear D. This CDR3 spans 17 amino acids. CDR1 SEHNR and CDR2 FQNEAQ come from the germline V gene (reference sequence). V gave up 5 bases and J gave up 0 bases, with 17 bases separating them. Here the CDR3 reads CASSPHRRSSSYNEQFF. CDR3 bases: TGTGCCAGCAGCCCTCATAGGCGTTCCAGCTCCTACAATGAGCAGTTCTTC.

In this sample, this clonotype turned up many times. The chain combines TRBV28 with TRBJ1-2; D unclear. CDR1 is MDHEN, CDR2 SYDVKM, per germline. V was shortened by 4 bases and J by 7 bases, with 19 bases between the two germline ends. The CDR3 is made up of 15 amino acids. The CDR3, as DNA: TGTGCCAGCAGTTCCGAGACTGGTACTATTGCTGGCTACACCTTC. Its translation is CASSSETGTIAGYTF.

This clonotype was seen repeatedly, ten times or more. The chain recombines TRBV20-1 with TRBJ2-7; a weak D match, TRBD1 (6 bases). The CDR3 contains 14 residues. CDR1 is DFQATT and CDR2 is SNEGSKA in the germline V gene (reference sequence). V was pared by 0 bases and J by 2 bases, with 11 bases between. Here the CDR3 reads CSARDVQGTYEQYF. DNA for the CDR3: TGCAGTGCTAGAGATGTACAGGGTACCTACGAGCAGTACTTC.

V gene TRBV20-1 combines with J gene TRBJ1-4; 7 bases fit TRBD1. This CDR3 is built from 15 residues. Germline CDR1 and CDR2: DFQATT and SNEGSKA (reference sequence). The V gene end was trimmed by 0 bases and the J gene end by 4 bases; junction bases not matched to a gene: 5. The CDR3 loop reads CSARDPDRVNEKLFF. The DNA of the CDR3 is TGCAGTGCTAGAGATCCTGACAGGGTTAATGAAAAACTGTTTTTT.

The chain carries TRBV30 and TRBJ2-2; 8 positions match TRBD2. The CDR3 covers 14 residues. V lost 5 bases and J lost 4; bases outside the gene matches: 6. CDR1 is GTSNPN and CDR2 is SVGIG in the germline V gene (reference sequence). CDR3 DNA sequence: TGTGCCTGGCGTAGTAGCGGGGCCACCGGGGAGCTGTTTTTT. Translation: CAWRSSGATGELFF.

V gene TRBV12-3 or TRBV12-4 combines with J gene TRBJ1-3, with a tentative D call TRBD1 (6 bases). Trimming took 6 bases from V and 0 from J, leaving 15 bases between them. CDR3 length equals 16 residues. CDR3 in DNA: TGTGCCAGCAGCTCAAGACAGGCGCTCTCTGGAAACACCATATATTTT. Its protein is CASSSRQALSGNTIYF.

This clonotype was counted between two and nine times. The CDR3 reads CASSQPGRRRAAGELFF. CDR3 nucleotide sequence: TGCGCCAGCAGCCAACCAGGGAGGAGAAGGGCGGCCGGGGAGCTGTTTTTT. This chain uses TRBV4-1 with TRBJ2-2, with D tentatively TRBD2 (6 bases). Germline V gene lookup returns CDR1 MGHRA and CDR2 YSYEKL. The CDR3 is 17 amino acids. V gave up 2 bases and J gave up 6 bases, with 19 bases separating them.

This clonotype has a handful of counts. J is TRBJ2-2 and V is TRBV4-1, with 8 bases aligning to TRBD2. Per germline, CDR1 MGHRA and CDR2 YSYEKL. V gave up 8 bases and J gave up 0 bases; unmatched junction bases: 11. This CDR3 has 17 residues. The CDR3 sequence: CASRLLTGGPNTGELFF. The CDR3 nucleotides are TGCGCCAGCCGACTACTCACGGGAGGGCCGAACACCGGGGAGCTGTTTTTT.

This rearrangement joins TRBV5-6 to TRBJ1-6; 9 bases match TRBD1. Trimming at V came to 4 bases and at J to 7 bases, leaving 9 bases not matched to a gene. The length of the CDR3 is 16 residues. The germline CDR1 and CDR2 sequences are SGHDT and YYEEEE. The CDR3 DNA sequence: TGTGCCAGCAGCCCTCGGGGACAGGGAAGCAATTCACCCCTCCACTTT. This gives the protein CASSPRGQGSNSPLHF.

The chain joins TRBV20-1 to TRBJ2-1; 7 nucleotides line up with TRBD2. The germline gives CDR1 DFQATT, CDR2 SNEGSKA (reference sequence). V gave up 0 bases and J gave up 0 bases; unmatched junction bases: 8. The CDR3 runs 17 residues. CDR3 in DNA: TGCAGTGCTAGAGATATCGCGGGAGACCTCTCCTACAATGAGCAGTTCTTC. Its translation: CSARDIAGDLSYNEQFF.

There are many counts of this clonotype. This sequence joins TRBV30 and TRBJ2-7, with 11 bases matching TRBD1. The germline V gene has CDR1 GTSNPN and CDR2 SVGIG (reference sequence). The V gene end was trimmed by 0 bases and the J gene end by 6 bases; junction bases not matched to a gene: 1. The CDR3 has 13 amino acids. The CDR3 DNA sequence: TGTGCCTGGAGTGTAGGGACAGGGGGCGAGCAGTACTTC. It is translated as CAWSVGTGGEQYF.

This chain connects TRBV7-9 to TRBJ2-1; perhaps TRBD1 as D (5 bases). V lost 5 bases and J lost 9, with 20 bases in between. This CDR3 has 15 residues. The V gene's germline CDR1 is SEHNR and CDR2 FQNEAQ (reference sequence). The DNA for the CDR3 is TGTGCCAGCAGCAGTGACAGCTACTTTTTTCGTGAGCAGTTCTTC. Translated, it gives CASSSDSYFFREQFF.

The chain joins TRBV11-2 to TRBJ1-5; D perhaps matches TRBD1 (5 bases). V dropped 6 bases and J dropped 5 bases, with 14 bases sitting between them. The CDR3 is 14 amino acids. Germline V lookup: CDR1 SGHAT, CDR2 FQNNGV. The CDR3 region is CASRDGEGDQPQHF. The CDR3 DNA sequence: TGTGCCAGCAGGGACGGGGAAGGGGATCAGCCCCAGCATTTT.

At least ten counts were recorded for this clonotype. The V call is TRBV18, the J call TRBJ2-7; 7 bases match TRBD1. CDR3 length: 14 amino acids. Germline CDR1 KGHSH, CDR2 LQKENI. Unmatched junction bases numbered 4, after V lost 5 bases and J lost 0 bases. CDR3 sequence reads: CASSAQGSSYEQYF. The DNA of the CDR3 is TGTGCCAGCTCAGCACAGGGGTCCTCCTACGAGCAGTACTTC.

This chain links TRBV6-6 with TRBJ2-3, with TRBD2 matching over 14 bases. The CDR3 is 16 amino acids. Germline V CDR1 and CDR2: MNHNY, SVGAGI (reference sequence). Unmatched junction bases numbered 2, after V lost 0 bases and J lost 6 bases. This CDR3 reads CASSYSGTSGGDTQYF. The CDR3 nucleotides read TGTGCCAGCAGTTACTCAGGGACTAGCGGGGGCGATACGCAGTATTTT.

J is TRBJ2-7 and V is TRBV15, with no clear D. From germline, CDR1 is LNHNV and CDR2 YYDKDF (reference sequence). Trimming cost V 0 bases and J 3 bases, with 12 bases left between them. This CDR3 has 15 residues. The CDR3 is CATSRDTALGYEQYF. DNA of the CDR3: TGTGCCACCAGCAGAGATACGGCGTTGGGCTACGAGCAGTACTTC.

This clonotype was picked up many times. V gene TRBV28 combines with J gene TRBJ2-1; TRBD1 matches at 7 bases. Germline loops: CDR1 MDHEN, CDR2 SYDVKM. This CDR3 is 15 amino acids long. The J segment lost 4 bases and the V segment lost 6 bases, leaving 9 bases of the junction unmatched. The CDR3, as DNA: TGTGCCAGCAGCTTACCGGGACAGCGATACAATGAGCAGTTCTTC. Amino acids: CASSLPGQRYNEQFF.

The V call is TRBV19, the J call TRBJ2-7; 8 bases line up with TRBD1. CDR3 length: 14 amino acids. V trimming: 10 bases; J trimming: 3 bases; junction bases outside the gene matches: 11. Germline lookup yields CDR1 LNHDA and CDR2 SQIVND (reference sequence). The CDR3 is CATCPGTGDYEQYF. In nucleotides, the CDR3 is TGTGCCACCTGTCCCGGGACAGGAGACTACGAGCAGTACTTC. Combining the CDR3 with reference TRBV19 and TRBJ2-7 gives the whole variable domain DGGITQSPKYLFRKEGQNVTLSCEQNLNHDAMYWYRQDPGQGLRLIYYSQIVNDFQKGDIAEGYSVSREKKESFPLTVTSAQKNPTAFYLCATCPGTGDYEQYFGPGTRLTVT.

J is TRBJ1-6 and V is TRBV7-9, with D maybe TRBD1 (6 bases). The CDR3 runs 16 residues. Germline CDR1 and CDR2: SEHNR and FQNEAQ (reference sequence). With 10 bases removed from V and 1 base from J, the gap between germline ends came to 17 bases. CDR3 sequence: CATRQVSRSYNSPLHF. In DNA form, the CDR3 reads TGTGCCACAAGACAGGTTTCTCGGTCCTATAATTCACCCCTCCACTTT. Variable domain in full (rest from reference TRBV7-9 and TRBJ1-6): DTGVSQNPRHKITKRGQNVTFRCDPISEHNRLYWYRQTLGQGPEFLTYFQNEAQLEKSRLLSDRFSAERPKGSFSTLEIQRTEQGDSAMYLCATRQVSRSYNSPLHFGNGTRLTVT.

This clonotype appeared many times. The chain is built from TRBV7-9 and TRBJ2-7; D may correspond to TRBD1 or TRBD2 (5 bases each). This CDR3 region has 13 residues. CDR1 SEHNR and CDR2 FQNEAQ come from the germline V gene (reference sequence). V gave up 3 bases and J gave up 2 bases, with 8 bases separating them. The CDR3 here is CASSFGATYEQYF. CDR3 coding DNA: TGTGCCAGCAGCTTCGGGGCCACCTACGAGCAGTACTTC. Full variable domain (remainder filled in from reference TRBV7-9 and TRBJ2-7): DTGVSQNPRHKITKRGQNVTFRCDPISEHNRLYWYRQTLGQGPEFLTYFQNEAQLEKSRLLSDRFSAERPKGSFSTLEIQRTEQGDSAMYLCASSFGATYEQYFGPGTRLTVT.

The chain is built from TRBV5-4 and TRBJ2-5, with D hard to call. The CDR3 spans 13 residues. Trimming cost V 4 bases and J 5 bases, with 12 bases left between them. Per germline, CDR1 SGHNT and CDR2 YYREEE (reference sequence). The CDR3 DNA reads TGTGCCAGCAGCACCTATACCCGGGAGACCCAGTACTTC. Its translation is CASSTYTRETQYF.